Following are 21 T cell receptor beta chains from one sample sequenced in a study of T cells in Graves' hyperthyroidism and ophthalmopathy (dated by TCRdb to about 2019). The method was multiplex PCR. For sequencing, an Illumina HiSeq 2000 was employed. The TCR beta CDR3 regions were amplified from RNA transcripts. The TCR CDR3 was subjected to a first round of RT-PCR using the HTBI primer set and the Qiagen OneStep RT-PCR kit. Using fastp at Q25 and MiXCR, TCRdb reprocessed the public reads and kept productive beta chains. Rows with one shared CDR3 protein collapse into an entry with the most common genes and DNA. The sample includes 620,000 or so distinct CDR3 sequences, with approximately 15% observed a single time. The top ten constitute 9.5% to 15% of the sample. The specimen was blood. The receptors were sampled from a woman aged 45-59 years with Graves' ophthalmopathy.

This clonotype was picked up a small number of times. This rearrangement joins TRBV15 to TRBJ2-2; 9 positions agree with TRBD2. Germline CDR1 LNHNV, CDR2 YYDKDF (reference sequence). V lost 3 bases, J lost 6 bases, and 11 bases stayed unmatched. The CDR3 length is 17 residues. The CDR3 is CATSRVPGTSLAGELFF. The CDR3, as DNA: TGTGCCACCAGCAGGGTACCGGGGACTAGCCTTGCCGGGGAGCTGTTTTTT.

This clonotype was counted ten times or more. The chain uses TRBV6-6 and TRBJ1-2; no definite D call. CDR3 length equals 16 residues. Germline CDR1 and CDR2: MNHNY and SVGAGI (reference sequence). Trimming took 0 bases from V and 4 from J, leaving 15 bases between them. CDR3 residues: CASSYSGHYESYGYTF. The DNA of the CDR3 is TGTGCCAGCAGTTACTCGGGCCACTACGAGTCCTATGGCTACACCTTC.

Ten or more counts support this clonotype. The genes are TRBV4-1 and TRBJ2-3; TRBD1 might be the D (5 bases). The CDR3 contains 17 residues. Germline CDR1 is MGHRA and CDR2 is YSYEKL. V was shortened by 4 bases and J by 1 base, with 18 bases between the two germline ends. CDR3 region: CASSLHPGQTRTDTQYF. CDR3 sequence (DNA): TGCGCCAGCAGCCTACATCCCGGACAAACCCGCACAGATACGCAGTATTTT.

This clonotype has ten or more counts. This chain uses TRBV11-3 with TRBJ2-3; D is uncertain. The germline CDR1 and CDR2 sequences are SGHNT and YENEEA. The CDR3 totals 16 residues. The ends were cut back, 1 base at V and 2 bases at J, with 13 bases in the middle. The chain's CDR3 is CASSLGRTRNTDTQYF. Here the CDR3 DNA reads TGTGCCAGCAGCTTAGGAAGGACCAGGAACACAGATACGCAGTATTTT.

The chain combines TRBV30 with TRBJ1-1; 9 bases fit TRBD1. Looked up from germline, CDR1 is GTSNPN and CDR2 is SVGIG (reference sequence). The CDR3 spans 15 residues. V trimming: 4 bases; J trimming: 11 bases; junction bases outside the gene matches: 17. In DNA, the CDR3 is TGTGCCTGGACTCATACGGGACAGGGCCCCCCCTGGGCTTTCTTT. Encoded protein: CAWTHTGQGPPWAFF.

This clonotype appeared many times. The V gene is TRBV28, the J gene TRBJ1-5; D is undetermined. The CDR3 loop spans 13 amino acids. The germline V gene has CDR1 MDHEN and CDR2 SYDVKM. The germline V and J ends were trimmed by 7 bases and 3 bases, with 10 bases remaining between them. DNA of the CDR3: TGTGCCAGCACTGGGGTATTCAATCAGCCCCAGCATTTT. Its protein is CASTGVFNQPQHF.

A note on this clonotype: A much larger clonotype is one base distant, so this may be a read error. The gene calls are TRBV7-9 and TRBJ2-5, with D tentatively TRBD1 or TRBD2 (5 bases each). V lost 7 bases and J 5 bases, leaving 17 bases between the germline ends. The CDR3 extends over 14 amino acids. The germline V gene encodes CDR1 SEHNR and CDR2 FQNEAQ (reference sequence). The CDR3 region has the DNA TGTGCCAGCATAGCCTCCGGGGCGCGGGAGACCCAGTACTTC. Its translation is CASIASGARETQYF. Full variable domain (remainder filled in from reference TRBV7-9 and TRBJ2-5): DTGVSQNPRHKITKRGQNVTFRCDPISEHNRLYWYRQTLGQGPEFLTYFQNEAQLEKSRLLSDRFSAERPKGSFSTLEIQRTEQGDSAMYLCASIASGARETQYFGPGTRLLVL.

This clonotype was seen repeatedly, ten times or more. The chain employs TRBV28 and TRBJ2-7; the D gene could be TRBD1 or TRBD2 (5 bases each). Germline lookup yields CDR1 MDHEN and CDR2 SYDVKM. This CDR3 is 13 amino acids long. V lost 6 bases and J lost 3, with 12 bases in between. CDR3 sequence: CASRYRGRYEQYF. CDR3 nucleotide sequence: TGTGCCAGCAGGTACCGGGGCCGCTACGAGCAGTACTTC. Variable domain in full (rest from reference TRBV28 and TRBJ2-7): DVKVTQSSRYLVKRTGEKVFLECVQDMDHENMFWYRQDPGLGLRLIYFSYDVKMKEKGDIPEGYSVSREKKERFSLILESASTNQTSMYLCASRYRGRYEQYFGPGTRLTVT.

This clonotype was found a few times. The V gene is TRBV29-1, the J gene TRBJ2-2; D unclear. Germline lookup yields CDR1 SQVTM and CDR2 ANQGSEA. V lost 5 bases and J 0 bases, leaving 10 bases between the germline ends. This CDR3 contains 14 residues. CDR3: CSVKLPPNTGELFF. In DNA form, the CDR3 reads TGCAGCGTTAAACTACCACCGAACACCGGGGAGCTGTTTTTT.

This clonotype was recorded many times. The chain combines TRBV2 with TRBJ1-5; 9 positions match TRBD1. The CDR3 spans 17 residues. Looked up from germline, CDR1 is SNHLY and CDR2 is FYNNEI. With V trimmed by 2 bases and J by 5 bases, 10 bases remained unmatched. DNA for the CDR3: TGTGCCAGCAGTGAAACCTTTAGGACAGGGGAAGATCAGCCCCAGCATTTT. As protein: CASSETFRTGEDQPQHF.

The V gene is TRBV12-3 or TRBV12-4, the J gene TRBJ1-1; no reliable D call. This CDR3 has 14 amino acids. Trimming stripped 6 bases from V and 4 bases from J, with 15 bases between. The CDR3 here is CASSRGEGSTEAFF. The CDR3 DNA is TGTGCCAGCAGCCGTGGAGAGGGCAGCACTGAAGCTTTCTTT.

This clonotype was seen repeatedly, ten times or more. This chain joins TRBV7-2 and TRBJ1-5; D is unresolved. The CDR3 length is 13 residues. Germline V gene sequence: CDR1 SGHTA, CDR2 FQGNSA. V gave up 1 base and J gave up 3 bases, with 4 bases separating them. CDR3 protein: CASSLGPNQPQHF. The CDR3 bases are TGTGCCAGCAGCTTAGGTCCCAATCAGCCCCAGCATTTT.

This clonotype was detected a few times. The CDR3 here is CATSAGVLTEAFF. CDR3 DNA sequence: TGTGCCACCAGTGCAGGGGTTTTGACTGAAGCTTTCTTT. V gene TRBV24-1 combines with J gene TRBJ1-1; D might be TRBD1 (6 bases). The germline CDR1 and CDR2 sequences are KGHDR and SFDVKD. The V end lost 5 bases, the J end lost 5 bases, and 11 bases lay between the germline ends. CDR3 length: 13 residues.

This clonotype was detected ten times or more. The chain employs TRBV20-1 and TRBJ1-5; D might be TRBD1 (6 bases). The germline V gene has CDR1 DFQATT and CDR2 SNEGSKA (reference sequence). This CDR3 has 14 amino acids. The germline V and J ends were trimmed by 2 bases and 1 base, with 9 bases remaining between them. The CDR3 DNA follows: TGCAGTGCTAGAAGGACAGCAAGCAATCAGCCCCAGCATTTT. Translation gives CSARRTASNQPQHF.

In its sample, this clonotype was seen a few times. The V call is TRBV9, the J call TRBJ2-3; no firm D call. Trimming took off 0 bases at V and 0 bases at J, with 5 bases between the two ends. The CDR3 is made up of 14 amino acids. CDR1 SGDLS and CDR2 YYNGEE come from the germline V gene. For the CDR3, the DNA is TGTGCCAGCAGCGTAGTCGACAGCACAGATACGCAGTATTTT. It yields the protein CASSVVDSTDTQYF.

The V gene is TRBV20-1, the J gene TRBJ2-4; perhaps TRBD1 as D (6 bases). The V end lost 6 bases, the J end lost 0 bases, and 12 bases lay between the germline ends. The germline CDR1 and CDR2 sequences are DFQATT and SNEGSKA (reference sequence). This CDR3 is built from 14 residues. CDR3 nucleotides: TGCAGTGCGCATTCACAGGGAGCCAAAAACATTCAGTACTTC. Translating it yields CSAHSQGAKNIQYF.

This chain links TRBV18 with TRBJ2-7, with 11 bases lining up with TRBD2. Looked up from germline, CDR1 is KGHSH and CDR2 is LQKENI. The CDR3 contains 17 residues. The ends lost 1 base at V and 6 bases at J; junction bases unmatched: 11. The CDR3 bases are TGTGCCAGCTCACCACTCGGGACTAGCGGATTACCCCTCGAGCAGTACTTC. Translated: CASSPLGTSGLPLEQYF.

This clonotype was counted between two and nine times. The genes are TRBV10-3 and TRBJ2-5, with TRBD1 as a possible D gene (6 bases). Germline assignment: CDR1 ENHRY and CDR2 SYGVKD. V was pared by 2 bases and J by 4 bases, with 11 bases between. CDR3 size: 14 residues. CDR3 sequence reads: CAISEGQGGETQYF. As DNA, the CDR3 is TGTGCCATCAGTGAGGGACAAGGGGGAGAGACCCAGTACTTC.

The V call is TRBV7-3, the J call TRBJ2-1, with TRBD2 identical over 11 bases. V was clipped by 4 bases and J by 10 bases; unmatched bases: 12. This CDR3 contains 16 residues. Germline CDR1 reads SGHTA; CDR2 reads FQGTGA. CDR3 residues: CASSSGTSGDWGEQFF. CDR3 coding DNA: TGTGCCAGCAGCTCCGGGACTAGCGGTGACTGGGGGGAGCAGTTCTTC.

In this sample, this clonotype turned up a few times. J is TRBJ1-1 and V is TRBV12-3 or TRBV12-4; D perhaps matches TRBD1 (5 bases). V was cut by 5 bases and J by 4 bases, with 11 bases left in between. The CDR3 is 13 amino acids. CDR3 in DNA: TGTGCCAGCAGTCCCTTTGGGGGCACTGAAGCTTTCTTT. Protein: CASSPFGGTEAFF.

The J gene is TRBJ1-1, the V gene TRBV20-1; a possible D gene is TRBD1 (6 bases). CDR1 and CDR2 (germline): DFQATT, SNEGSKA (reference sequence). Trimming cost V 8 bases and J 2 bases, with 18 bases left between them. This CDR3 contains 14 residues. This CDR3 reads CSSPARQVNTEAFF. The CDR3 DNA reads as TGCAGTAGCCCAGCGCGACAGGTAAACACTGAAGCTTTCTTT.